This section outlines one T cell receptor beta chain sequence together with its context. Its target is not known. This CDR3 is built from 12 residues. Per the germline V gene, CDR1 is GTSNPN and CDR2 is SVGIG (reference sequence). Trimming shortened V by 4 bases and J by 4 bases, and 10 bases separated the two germline ends. This sample was included in a study of T cells after posttransplantation cyclophosphamide. Broader study findings: Donor CD8+ memory clones often dominated recipient blood repertoires at later times. TRB overlap between skin or GI tissue T cells and blood was limited. TRB clonality was highly associated with recipient CMV seropositivity and reactivation.

Repertoires were generated with immunoSEQ multiplex PCR, while TCRdb's copy carries only in-frame clones and drops some. The data show about 21,000 clones, with 75% to 90% seen just once and about 2% held by the top ten. Sampled 1 year posttransplant, controls received myeloablative marrow transplants, methotrexate and a calcineurin inhibitor. This clonotype was obtained from a female patient aged 30-39 years who received an allogeneic stem cell transplant from an unrelated donor, was CMV-positive, and had acute and chronic GVHD. Some of the T cells might come from the graft donor. This rearrangement joins TRBV30 to TRBJ2-5; D possibly corresponds to TRBD2 (5 bases). The source was PBMCs, collected roughly 390 days after allogeneic stem cell transplant with calcineurin inhibitor and methotrexate. Here the CDR3 DNA reads TGTGCCTGGATGGAGGCGGGAGAGACCCAGTACTTC. Its translation is CAWMEAGETQYF.